This passage covers 31 T cell receptor beta chains from one sample sequenced in a study of T cells in localized non-small cell lung cancer. The data were produced by immunoSEQ multiplex PCR, yet TCRdb's version contains in-frame clones alone and is incomplete. Counted here are roughly 13,000 clones, more than 80% occurring once; the ten biggest clones make up approximately 30%. The starting material was peripheral blood, obtained before any cancer treatment. These receptor sequences come from a male donor older than 55 with stage I squamous cell lung carcinoma.

This clone was seen only once. This chain joins TRBV28 and TRBJ2-1; D is uncertain. CDR1 and CDR2 from the germline V gene are MDHEN and SYDVKM. The CDR3 sequence is 12 residues long. V was cut by 6 bases and J by 5 bases, with 8 bases left in between. CDR3 sequence: CASSQVNNEQFF. The CDR3 nucleotides are TGTGCCAGCAGCCAGGTGAACAATGAGCAGTTCTTC.

J is TRBJ1-1 and V is TRBV5-1, with D perhaps TRBD1 (5 bases). The V gene lost 5 bases and the J gene lost 1 base, with 12 bases spanning the gap. Germline lookup yields CDR1 SGHRS and CDR2 YFSETQ. There are 14 residues in the CDR3. CDR3 nucleotides: TGCGCCAGCAGTCGCGGCGGGGGGAACACTGAAGCTTTCTTT. Amino acid sequence: CASSRGGGNTEAFF. The complete variable domain, with remaining parts taken from reference TRBV5-1 and TRBJ1-1, reads KAGVTQTPRYLIKTRGQQVTLSCSPISGHRSVSWYQQTPGQGLQFLFEYFSETQRNKGNFPGRFSGRQFSNSRSEMNVSTLELGDSALYLCASSRGGGNTEAFFGQGTRLTVV.

This clone has just one count. This chain connects TRBV21-1 to TRBJ2-2; the table's D gene call, TRBD2, was not cross checked with the DNA. TRBV21-1 is shown as a pseudogene. The CDR3 covers 20 residues. The CDR3 loop is CASSKSGLASDNANTGELFF. CDR3 nucleotide sequence: TGTGCCAGCAGCAAAAGCGGACTGGCTTCGGATAACGCGAACACCGGGGAGCTGTTTTTT.

In its sample, this clone was seen once. The V call is TRBV5-1, the J call TRBJ2-2; 7 bases line up with TRBD2. Germline V gene data show CDR1 as SGHRS and CDR2 as YFSETQ. J lost 4 bases, V lost 4 bases, and 13 bases had no gene match. The CDR3 is made up of 17 amino acids. The CDR3 region has the DNA TGCGCCAGCAGCACCCACGGGGCGGGAGTCGGCACCGGGGAGCTGTTTTTT. It codes for CASSTHGAGVGTGELFF.

The V and J genes are TRBV5-1 and TRBJ1-4; a weak D match, TRBD1 (6 bases). The CDR3 covers 15 residues. The V gene's germline CDR1 is SGHRS and CDR2 YFSETQ. Trimming shortened V by 0 bases and J by 5 bases, and 11 bases separated the two germline ends. CDR3 in amino acids: CASSLERGNNEKLFF. Written as DNA, the CDR3 is TGCGCCAGCAGCTTGGAAAGGGGGAACAATGAAAAACTGTTTTTT.

The chain employs TRBV2 and TRBJ1-4; possibly TRBD1 for D (5 bases). Germline assignment: CDR1 SNHLY and CDR2 FYNNEI. The CDR3 consists of 16 residues. Trimming stripped 6 bases from V and 4 bases from J, with 18 bases between. CDR3 residues: CASRRYSGTGNEKLFF. For the CDR3, the DNA is TGTGCCAGCAGGCGTTACTCCGGGACCGGTAATGAAAAACTGTTTTTT.

This chain uses TRBV5-5 with TRBJ1-2, with 7 bases that match TRBD1. The CDR3 is made up of 14 amino acids. After removal of 4 bases from V and 5 bases from J, the junction contained 8 bases not matched to a gene. CDR1 SGHKS and CDR2 YYEKEE come from the germline V gene (reference sequence). The CDR3 DNA follows: TGTGCCAGCAGCCCCGAGACAGGGACTTATGGCTACACCTTC. The encoded protein is CASSPETGTYGYTF. The full variable domain, rest sourced from reference TRBV5-5 and TRBJ1-2, is DAGVTQSPTHLIKTRGQQVTLRCSPISGHKSVSWYQQVLGQGPQFIFQYYEKEERGRGNFPDRFSARQFPNYSSELNVNALLLGDSALYLCASSPETGTYGYTFGSGTRLTVV.

The V and J genes are TRBV6-6 and TRBJ1-3; D is uncertain. V was pared by 6 bases and J by 0 bases, with 12 bases between. CDR3 length: 15 residues. Germline V gene data show CDR1 as MNHNY and CDR2 as SVGAGI (reference sequence). CDR3 coding DNA: TGTGCCAGCAGCATCTGGGCTTCCTCTGGAAACACCATATATTTT. Protein product: CASSIWASSGNTIYF.

The chain links TRBV28 to TRBJ2-2; D unclear. V lost 1 base, J lost 14 bases, and 8 bases lay in between. This CDR3 region has 11 residues. CDR1 is MDHEN and CDR2 is SYDVKM in the germline V gene. The CDR3 loop reads CASSLSNNLFF. CDR3 nucleotides: TGTGCCAGCAGTTTATCGAACAACCTGTTTTTT.

V gene TRBV10-3 combines with J gene TRBJ2-7; D remains unclear. Germline V gene sequence: CDR1 ENHRY, CDR2 SYGVKD. The CDR3 is 15 residues long. Trimming removed 3 bases at V and 4 bases at J, with 16 bases between. The CDR3 is CAISDPTWAPYEQYF. The CDR3 nucleotides are TGTGCCATCAGTGACCCAACCTGGGCCCCTTACGAGCAGTACTTC.

The chain links TRBV5-1 to TRBJ1-4; the D gene is possibly TRBD1 (6 bases). V was trimmed by 4 bases and J by 3 bases, leaving 13 bases between them. CDR1 and CDR2 from the germline V gene are SGHRS and YFSETQ. CDR3 length: 15 amino acids. The CDR3 here is CASSLQGSANEKLFF. CDR3 sequence (DNA): TGCGCCAGCAGCCTCCAGGGGTCGGCTAATGAAAAACTGTTTTTT.

This chain uses TRBV18 with TRBJ2-5; D not certain. The germline V and J ends were trimmed by 2 bases and 0 bases, with 19 bases remaining between them. This CDR3 comprises 18 residues. Germline loops: CDR1 KGHSH, CDR2 LQKENI. CDR3 region: CASSPVRVSPVYQETQYF. The CDR3, as DNA: TGTGCCAGCTCACCAGTAAGGGTCTCCCCTGTGTACCAAGAGACCCAGTACTTC. Complete variable domain (other parts from reference TRBV18 and TRBJ2-5): NAGVMQNPRHLVRRRGQEARLRCSPMKGHSHVYWYRQLPEEGLKFMVYLQKENIIDESGMPKERFSAEFPKEGPSILRIQQVVRGDSAAYFCASSPVRVSPVYQETQYFGPGTRLLVL.

This clone has a handful of counts. The J gene is TRBJ1-1, the V gene TRBV19; D ambiguous. V lost 0 bases, J lost 7 bases, and 15 bases lay in between. There are 15 residues in the CDR3. The V gene's germline CDR1 is LNHDA and CDR2 SQIVND (reference sequence). The CDR3 region is CASSIDLGRLGEAFF. The CDR3, as DNA: TGTGCCAGTAGTATAGATCTGGGGAGGTTGGGTGAAGCTTTCTTT.

The V and J genes are TRBV5-1 and TRBJ2-1; 9 bases are shared with TRBD2. This CDR3 is 16 amino acids long. Germline CDR1 reads SGHRS; CDR2 reads YFSETQ. Unmatched junction bases numbered 8, after V lost 0 bases and J lost 7 bases. CDR3 nucleotides: TGCGCCAGCAGCTTGGGGGTAGCGGGAGCGTTAAATGAGCAGTTCTTC. Amino acid sequence: CASSLGVAGALNEQFF. Variable domain in full (rest from reference TRBV5-1 and TRBJ2-1): KAGVTQTPRYLIKTRGQQVTLSCSPISGHRSVSWYQQTPGQGLQFLFEYFSETQRNKGNFPGRFSGRQFSNSRSEMNVSTLELGDSALYLCASSLGVAGALNEQFFGPGTRLTVL.

The chain has TRBV5-1 and TRBJ2-3; 8 nucleotides agree with TRBD2. CDR1 is SGHRS, CDR2 YFSETQ, per germline. This CDR3 is built from 15 residues. Unmatched junction bases numbered 6, after V lost 2 bases and J lost 4 bases. The CDR3 DNA reads as TGCGCCAGCAGCTTAACGGGAGGGCCCGCAGATACGCAGTATTTT. Protein: CASSLTGGPADTQYF.

The chain couples TRBV5-4 to TRBJ1-1; D is unresolved. The germline V gene has CDR1 SGHNT and CDR2 YYREEE (reference sequence). There are 14 residues in the CDR3. V lost 4 bases and J 10 bases, leaving 20 bases between the germline ends. CDR3 protein: CASSLIGSPGGAFF. The CDR3 nucleotides are TGTGCCAGCAGCCTCATAGGGTCCCCGGGCGGAGCTTTCTTT.

The V gene is TRBV2, the J gene TRBJ1-1; D perhaps matches TRBD1 (5 bases). CDR3 length equals 14 residues. V was trimmed by 2 bases and J by 7 bases, leaving 14 bases between them. Germline CDR1 SNHLY, CDR2 FYNNEI. The CDR3: CASSETEGRGEAFF. In nucleotides, the CDR3 is TGTGCCAGCAGTGAAACAGAGGGACGGGGTGAAGCTTTCTTT.

This clone was detected a few times. V and J are TRBV18 and TRBJ2-5, with a weak D call TRBD2 (5 bases). CDR1 and CDR2 (germline): KGHSH, LQKENI. V lost 6 bases and J 5 bases, leaving 10 bases between the germline ends. The CDR3 extends over 12 amino acids. The CDR3 DNA reads as TGTGCCAGCTCGACCACGGGGGAGACCCAGTACTTC. Its translation is CASSTTGETQYF.

This sequence joins TRBV5-5 and TRBJ2-5; perhaps TRBD2 as D (6 bases). This CDR3 has 17 amino acids. Trimming removed 0 bases at V and 1 base at J, with 16 bases between. Per the germline V gene, CDR1 is SGHKS and CDR2 is YYEKEE (reference sequence). The chain's CDR3 is CASSLGVGGAVQETQYF. CDR3 nucleotide sequence: TGTGCCAGCAGCTTGGGGGTCGGAGGGGCCGTCCAAGAGACCCAGTACTTC. Supplemented by reference TRBV5-5 and TRBJ2-5, the full variable domain reads DAGVTQSPTHLIKTRGQQVTLRCSPISGHKSVSWYQQVLGQGPQFIFQYYEKEERGRGNFPDRFSARQFPNYSSELNVNALLLGDSALYLCASSLGVGGAVQETQYFGPGTRLLVL.

V usage is TRBV4-1 and J usage is TRBJ1-6; D ambiguous. Trimming removed 0 bases from V and 15 bases from J, with 15 bases in between. CDR3 length: 14 amino acids. The germline V gene encodes CDR1 MGHRA and CDR2 YSYEKL. CDR3 sequence (DNA): TGCGCCAGCAGCCAAGAACGATCCGCAGTGGTCCTCCACTTT. It is translated as CASSQERSAVVLHF.

The chain links TRBV7-9 to TRBJ2-2; TRBD2 is a possible D gene (5 bases). The CDR3 has 14 amino acids. V lost 4 bases and J 6 bases, leaving 12 bases between the germline ends. Germline lookup yields CDR1 SEHNR and CDR2 FQNEAQ (reference sequence). CDR3 nucleotide sequence: TGTGCCAGCAGCTCGACCAACGGGGCCGGGGAGCTGTTTTTT. It codes for CASSSTNGAGELFF. Filled out from reference TRBV7-9 and TRBJ2-2, the complete variable domain reads DTGVSQNPRHKITKRGQNVTFRCDPISEHNRLYWYRQTLGQGPEFLTYFQNEAQLEKSRLLSDRFSAERPKGSFSTLEIQRTEQGDSAMYLCASSSTNGAGELFFGEGSRLTVL.

The chain combines TRBV7-7 with TRBJ2-5; D uncertain. The length of the CDR3 is 13 residues. Germline CDR1 SSHAT, CDR2 FNYEAQ (reference sequence). V lost 3 bases and J 5 bases, leaving 10 bases between the germline ends. In DNA, the CDR3 is TGTGCCAGCAGCTTTAGGGATGGGGAGACCCAGTACTTC. Amino acid sequence: CASSFRDGETQYF.

J is TRBJ2-7 and V is TRBV23-1, with D tentatively TRBD1 (5 bases). TRBV23-1 has ORF status, its function being uncertain. V lost 2 bases, J lost 0 bases, and 20 bases lay in between. This CDR3 is built from 18 residues. CDR3 DNA: TGCGCCAGCAGTCAAAAGGAAGCCCAGGGCCCTCACTCCTACGAGCAGTACTTC. Protein sequence: CASSQKEAQGPHSYEQYF.

The chain carries TRBV7-6 and TRBJ1-4; no firm D call. V was pared by 2 bases and J by 0 bases, with 7 bases between. This CDR3 contains 15 residues. The V gene's germline CDR1 is SGHVS and CDR2 FNYEAQ. The CDR3 loop is CASSLSVATNEKLFF. In DNA form, the CDR3 reads TGTGCCAGCAGCTTATCGGTTGCAACTAATGAAAAACTGTTTTTT.

This CDR3 reads CASSGSTRTGGEQYF. CDR3 nucleotide sequence: TGTGCCAGCTCAGGTTCGACTAGGACAGGGGGAGAGCAGTACTTC. The J gene is TRBJ2-7, the V gene TRBV28, with 10 nucleotides matching TRBD1. Germline CDR1 MDHEN, CDR2 SYDVKM. Trimming at V came to 8 bases and at J to 7 bases, leaving 14 bases not matched to a gene. CDR3 length: 15 amino acids.

J is TRBJ2-3 and V is TRBV14; either TRBD1 or TRBD2 may supply D (6 bases each). CDR1 is SGHDN and CDR2 is FVKESK in the germline V gene. V was cut by 2 bases and J by 2 bases, with 14 bases left in between. The CDR3 spans 16 residues. The CDR3 sequence is CASSQRKGGYTDTQYF. CDR3 DNA sequence: TGTGCCAGCAGCCAAAGGAAAGGGGGGTACACAGATACGCAGTATTTT. Complete variable domain (other parts from reference TRBV14 and TRBJ2-3): EAGVTQFPSHSVIEKGQTVTLRCDPISGHDNLYWYRRVMGKEIKFLLHFVKESKQDESGMPNNRFLAERTGGTYSTLKVQPAELEDSGVYFCASSQRKGGYTDTQYFGPGTRLTVL.

The V and J genes are TRBV14 and TRBJ1-5, with TRBD1 identical over 7 bases. The germline gives CDR1 SGHDN, CDR2 FVKESK. The CDR3 extends over 20 amino acids. The V and J ends lost 4 bases and 4 bases, in that order; junction bases with no gene match: 22. CDR3 sequence reads: CASSPLVKETGALTNQPQHF. In nucleotides, the CDR3 is TGTGCCAGCAGCCCTCTTGTCAAAGAAACAGGGGCTCTAACAAATCAGCCCCAGCATTTT.

This chain uses TRBV2 with TRBJ1-2, with D tentatively TRBD1 (5 bases). Germline V lookup: CDR1 SNHLY, CDR2 FYNNEI. Between the trimmed V and J ends, which lost 6 bases and 8 bases, there was a span of 10 bases. There are 11 residues in the CDR3. CDR3 sequence: CASRGRGGYTF. CDR3 coding DNA: TGTGCCAGCAGAGGACGGGGGGGCTACACCTTC.

This clone qualifies as medium-sized. The chain employs TRBV6-1 and TRBJ1-2; 9 bases are a match to TRBD1. CDR1 and CDR2 (germline): MNHNS, SASEGT. J gave up 7 bases and V 4 bases, and 4 bases lay outside the gene matches. The CDR3 spans 13 residues. CDR3 region: CASSVQGAGGYTF. The CDR3 DNA is TGTGCCAGCAGTGTACAGGGGGCTGGTGGCTACACCTTC.

V and J are TRBV6-6 and TRBJ1-1, with D uncertain. Germline CDR1 is MNHNY and CDR2 is SVGAGI (reference sequence). V lost 2 bases and J 3 bases, leaving 7 bases between the germline ends. The CDR3 loop spans 13 amino acids. The CDR3 DNA sequence: TGTGCCAGCAGTTACAGGGTGGACACTGAAGCTTTCTTT. Its translation: CASSYRVDTEAFF.

The chain links TRBV5-1 to TRBJ2-1, with 12 nucleotides matching TRBD1. J gave up 7 bases and V 1 base, and 6 bases lay outside the gene matches. CDR3 length: 16 amino acids. CDR1 SGHRS and CDR2 YFSETQ come from the germline V gene. The CDR3 DNA reads as TGCGCCAGCAGCTTGACCGGGACAGGGGGCATGAATGAGCAGTTCTTC. Translating gives CASSLTGTGGMNEQFF. The full variable domain, its missing parts supplied by reference TRBV5-1 and TRBJ2-1, is KAGVTQTPRYLIKTRGQQVTLSCSPISGHRSVSWYQQTPGQGLQFLFEYFSETQRNKGNFPGRFSGRQFSNSRSEMNVSTLELGDSALYLCASSLTGTGGMNEQFFGPGTRLTVL.